This T cell receptor (beta chain) was found in a study of OX40 agonist ivuxolimab in advanced cancers. Overall study context: Ivuxolimab, an agonist antibody against OX40 (CD134), was given to patients. Ivuxolimab, which patients received intravenously every 2 weeks, was dosed at 0.01 to 10 mg/kg. Those treated in dose escalation had hepatocellular carcinoma, melanoma, renal cell cancer or head and neck cancer. Three dose-escalation patients had partial responses: one with hepatocellular carcinoma and two with cutaneous melanoma.

Per the germline V gene, CDR1 is MDHEN and CDR2 is SYDVKM. Trimming at V came to 8 bases and at J to 4 bases, leaving 7 bases not matched to a gene. The CDR3 runs to 14 residues. Sequencing used immunoSEQ multiplex PCR; TCRdb keeps in-frame clones, though not all of them. The data contain about 76,000 clones, approximately 86% of them singletons. This clonotype was obtained from an adult with an advanced solid tumor such as melanoma, head and neck, liver or kidney cancer. The V call is TRBV28, the J call TRBJ1-2; 10 bases are shared with TRBD1. The sequenced sample was CD4+ or CD8+ T cells sorted from blood, obtained in a trial of the OX40 agonist ivuxolimab. In nucleotides, the CDR3 is TGTGCCAGCGGGCCGGGACAGGGGACCTATGGCTACACCTTC. Residues: CASGPGQGTYGYTF.